The TCR beta chain described here comes from a study of CXCR3-negative and CXCR3-positive naive CD8 T cells (dated by TCRdb to between 2017 and 2020). With respect to the entire study: About 135 million TRB reads were obtained in total, roughly 1.5 +/- 0.3 million reads per library. Diversity and physicochemical repertoire analyses were performed on about a dozen donors pooled from two independent experiments. TRBV-TRBJ cluster analysis included naive subsets from a handful of donors and memory cells from 3 donors.

TCRdb shows the sequencer as NextSeq 550. The Human TCR Profiling Kit (MiLaboratory) was used to make UMI-labeled 5' RACE TRB cDNA libraries. cDNA synthesis used the entire amount of extracted RNA, and PCR amplification then used the entire amount of cDNA produced. Libraries were prepared in parallel using an identical number of PCR cycles. The study's processing was this. About 50,000 +/- 10,000 unique UMI-labeled TRB cDNA molecules per library were extracted with MIGEC and MiXCR, with at least two reads per UMI required. On average, each library contained approximately 40,000 +/- 10,000 functional in-frame TRB CDR3 nucleotide clonotypes without stop codons. After downsampling to 5000 UMI-labeled TRB molecules per sample, diversity metrics, including normalized Shannon-Wiener and Chao1, were computed in VDJtools. For the central five CDR3 residues, VDJtools calculated physicochemical properties weighted by clonotype size, namely interaction energy, strength, volume and Kidera factor 4. Through TCRdb reprocessing, the reads give one entry per CDR3 protein sequence; DNA is omitted. It is TCRdb's table, rather than the study itself, that gives the V and J calls and clone size. The sample table holds about 120,000 distinct CDR3 sequences. Together, the top ten hold 0.29% of the sample.

The paper as a whole reports these results and caveats: Because surface CD5, which is linked to self-reactivity in mice, was comparable between the naive subsets, TCR interaction strength was also inferred from the physicochemical properties of TRB CDR3s. Freshly isolated PBMCs were used for most assays because CXCR3 expression went down partially after cryopreservation. Both naive subsets had comparably high repertoire diversity, while memory CD8+ T cells had much lower repertoire diversity. Compared with CXCR3-negative naive cells, CXCR3-positive naive cells had TRB CDR3s with higher hydrophobicity (lower Kidera factor 4), lower energy, and higher strength and volume indices. Naive CXCR3-negative and CXCR3-positive cells from the same donor showed similar TRBV-TRBJ usage, whereas memory cells showed distinct patterns.

Points on this clonotype: Which antigen it targets is not known.

Each CD8+ T cell subset was flow-sorted in triplicate, and around 300,000 cells per subset were placed directly into RLT lysis buffer. To exclude memory contaminants, naive CD8+ T cells were stringently defined as CD45RO-CCR7+CD27+CD95-. Standard density gradient centrifugation was used to isolate peripheral blood mononuclear cells from buffy coats. Naive CXCR3-negative and CXCR3-positive CD8+ T cells were flow-sorted using a FACSAria III. An RNeasy Mini Kit was used to extract total RNA from the sorted cells. The germline V gene encodes CDR1 SGHDN and CDR2 FVKESK. There are 16 amino acids in the CDR3, from cysteine to phenylalanine inclusive. Nucleotide data are not available.

Input material: naive CXCR3- CD8+ T cells from blood. The sample's cell subset or site label is to be understood as: CD45RO-CCR7+CD27+CD95- naive CD8+ T cells lacking CXCR3 (TNR3-). Recombination linked TRBV14 to TRBJ2-3; the D call from TCRdb, TRBD2, cannot be confirmed without DNA. The source is a human donor in good health. Some clones in this sample may be carry-over from other donors' samples. The CDR3: CASSLGRLGAPDTQYF.